The following is a TCR beta chain sequence with its context. The sample belongs to a study of blood T cell repertoires in COVID-19. About the study: Samples of COVID-19 (acute and convalescent) were obtained from the United States, Italy and Spain. Sample material is recorded as cDNA or gDNA derived from T cells, B-cell-depleted T cells, or PBMCs.

Per the original data handling: For nucleated cells, counts were estimated from reference gene primer amplification. Repertoires were generated with immunoSEQ multiplex PCR, while TCRdb's copy carries only in-frame clones and drops some. Clonal size and the V and J genes are those of that table, whereas D and trimming came from the DNA. The sample includes roughly 200,000 clones, 85% of them seen just once. The CDR3 covers 12 residues. The V gene lost 2 bases and the J gene lost 8 bases, with 6 bases spanning the gap. Germline lookup yields CDR1 LNHDA and CDR2 SQIVND (reference sequence). The receptor was isolated from a person aged 65 to 79 with COVID-19, enrolled during active disease. The J gene is TRBJ1-4, the V gene TRBV19; D gene ambiguous. Sequencing was done on a sample of peripheral blood. CDR3 region: CASSIRGEKLFF. The DNA of the CDR3 is TGTGCCAGTAGTATAAGAGGCGAAAAACTGTTTTTT.